This T cell receptor (beta chain) was recovered during a study of OX40 agonist ivuxolimab in advanced cancers. On this clone itself: Other DNA sequences in the sample encode the same CDR3.

V lost 3 bases to trimming and J lost 0 bases; unmatched junction nucleotides: 2. This CDR3 is built from 15 residues. Germline V gives CDR1 KGHSH, CDR2 LQKENI. Profiling relied on immunoSEQ multiplex PCR, and the TCRdb table lists in-frame clones only, not all of them. The sample includes about 110,000 clones, less than 95% of them seen just once. This receptor was identified in an adult with an advanced solid tumor such as melanoma, head and neck, liver or kidney cancer. This chain uses TRBV18 with TRBJ2-1; 7 positions agree with TRBD1. Source: CD4+ or CD8+ T cells sorted from blood, taken in a trial of the OX40 agonist ivuxolimab. CDR3 amino acids: CASSPGQSSYNEQFF. CDR3 nucleotide sequence: TGTGCCAGCTCACCGGGACAGAGCTCCTACAATGAGCAGTTCTTC.